This T cell receptor (beta chain) was recorded in a study of quantifying T cell responses using KT2 cells. Study summary: RNA was reverse transcribed with TCR alpha and beta constant-region primers. The T4 ligation step was estimated to exceed 8.5% efficiency under optimum conditions. Study-level findings and limits: Even the lowest spike-in, about one KT2 cell per 100,000 PBMC, yielded detectable KT2 sequences.

Trimming shortened V by 6 bases and J by 5 bases, and 8 bases separated the two germline ends. Germline V gene data show CDR1 as LNHDA and CDR2 as SQIVND (reference sequence). This CDR3 region has 12 residues. KT2, a clone with a known TCR, was spiked into unfractionated PBMC. A range of KT2-to-PBMC ratios was made using fixed PBMC numbers. A single-stranded UMI oligo with SP2 sequence was ligated to cDNA 3' ends. An equimolar mix of RC1.1 and RC1.2 primed the beta chain across TRBC1 and TRBC2. MiXCR, run by TCRdb on the UMI-ligation and nested PCR reads, gives a single entry per CDR3 protein. The sample consists of fewer than 50,000 distinct CDR3 sequences, approximately 17% of them appearing once. A single count supports this clonotype. Its antigen is not identified.

This sequence was found in a human donor. The sequencing sample was made of PBMCs spiked with cells of the T cell clone KT2. J is TRBJ2-1 and V is TRBV19; D is ambiguous. CDR3 nucleotide sequence: TGTGCCAGTAGGAGGCAGAACAATGAGCAGTTCTTC. It specifies CASRRQNNEQFF.